A selection of T cell receptor beta chains follows, all from one sample in a study of cytomegalovirus exposure and HLA in healthy donors. Method: immunoSEQ multiplex PCR; TCRdb's copy keeps in-frame clones and lacks some. In the table there are approximately 150,000 clones, around 80% of which are singletons. Material: PBMCs. Receptor source: a man between 18 and 29 years old in good health and CMV-seropositive. The CDR3 runs from the conserved cysteine through the conserved F or W. Each record gives: J gene, V gene, clone size, D gene, CDR3 DNA, CDR3 protein. D genes are given only for firm matches. Clone size is not always given. Where it is, it says once, few, many or a class for expanded clones.

>TRBJ2-1|TRBV7-2|few|TRBD2
TGTGCCAGCAGCTTAGCCCGGACTAGCTCCTACAATGAGCAGTTCTTC
CASSLARTSSYNEQFF
>TRBJ2-7|TRBV5-1|few|TRBD1
TGCGCCAGCAGCTTTTTGGGGACAGGGGGCGGCGAGCAGTACTTC
CASSFLGTGGGEQYF
>TRBJ2-1|TRBV7-9|.|TRBD2
TGTGCCAGCAGCCCCGGGGGAGGGGAGTCCGATGAGCAGTTCTTC
CASSPGGGESDEQFF
>TRBJ1-5|TRBV19|.|TRBD1
TGTGCCAGTAGTAAGGCAGGGGGACAGCCCCAGCATTTT
CASSKAGGQPQHF
>TRBJ2-6|TRBV4-1|.|.
TGCGCCAGCAGCCAACCAAGCCGCGGGTCTTCTGGGGCCAACGTCCTGACTTTC
CASSQPSRGSSGANVLTF
>TRBJ1-3|TRBV9|.|.
TGTGCCAGCAGCCACCCCCCCGGGACCGGAATTTCAAGCGGGAGAGACACCATATATTTT
CASSHPPGTGISSGRDTIYF
>TRBJ1-1|TRBV19|.|TRBD1
TGTGCCAGTAGTATAGGAACAGGGGAAACTTTCTTT
CASSIGTGETFF
>TRBJ2-3|TRBV19|.|TRBD1
TGTGCCAGTAGTGCGAGGGAAACGGACAGGGCGACAGATACGCAGTATTTT
CASSARETDRATDTQYF
>TRBJ2-5|TRBV14|.|TRBD1
TGTGCCAGCAGCCAAGGGCCGGGACAGAAAGAGACCCAGTACTTC
CASSQGPGQKETQYF
>TRBJ2-2|TRBV18|few|TRBD1
TGTGCCAGCTCACCAGAACCGGTAGACAGGGGCACCGGGGAGCTGTTTTTT
CASSPEPVDRGTGELFF
>TRBJ1-2|TRBV2|.|.
TGTGCCAGCAGTGAGCCAGGGATCTATGGCTACACCTTC
CASSEPGIYGYTF
>TRBJ1-3|TRBV7-9|.|.
TGTGCCAGCAGCCCCGGTAGGGGACAAACTAGAAACACCATATATTTT
CASSPGRGQTRNTIYF
>TRBJ1-1|TRBV28|few|.
TGTGCCAGCAGTTTCCAGCCGAGGAAAGCTTTCTTT
CASSFQPRKAFF
>TRBJ2-7|TRBV30|.|TRBD2
TGTGCCTGGAGCCTGCTAGCGGGCACCAACTACGAGCAGTACTTC
CAWSLLAGTNYEQYF
>TRBJ2-7|TRBV11-2|.|.
TGTGCCAGCAGCCCCTCATTGATCGGGGGTGCATACGAGCAGTACTTC
CASSPSLIGGAYEQYF
>TRBJ2-7|TRBV28|.|.
TGTGCCAGCAGTCCCGGGGGGTCAGGGGACTACGAGCAGTACTTC
CASSPGGSGDYEQYF
>TRBJ2-1|TRBV5-5|.|TRBD1
TGTGCCAGCAGCTCCGGGACAGACTCGGACCTGGATTACAATGAGCAGTTCTTC
CASSSGTDSDLDYNEQFF
>TRBJ1-1|TRBV5-4|.|TRBD1
TGTGCCAGCAGCCCACGTCAGGGGGCAAGAAACACTGAAGCTTTCTTT
CASSPRQGARNTEAFF
>TRBJ2-3|TRBV29-1|.|TRBD1
TGCAGCGTTGATTCGGGGACAGGGGAGGATACGCAGTATTTT
CSVDSGTGEDTQYF
>TRBJ2-1|TRBV7-9|.|.
TGTGCCAGCAGCTTAAATTCCGCCCGGTACAATGAGCAGTTCTTC
CASSLNSARYNEQFF
>TRBJ2-3|TRBV19|.|TRBD2
TGTGCCAGTAGTATAACCGTAGCGGGAGCCGGCACAGATACGCAGTATTTT
CASSITVAGAGTDTQYF
>TRBJ1-5|TRBV30|.|.
TGTGCCTGGAGCCAGGCAGGTTATTATAGCAATCAGCCCCAGCATTTT
CAWSQAGYYSNQPQHF
>TRBJ1-5|TRBV28|.|.
TGTGCCAGCAGTTTCCCCGGGAATCAGCCCCAGCATTTT
CASSFPGNQPQHF
>TRBJ1-5|TRBV7-2|once|.
TGTGCCAGCAGCTTAGACGGAGGACAGCCCCAGCATTTT
CASSLDGGQPQHF
>TRBJ1-5|TRBV18|.|TRBD1
TGTGCCAGCTCACCATTAGGGACAGGGAGCCAGCCCCAGCATTTT
CASSPLGTGSQPQHF
>TRBJ2-4|TRBV10-2|.|TRBD1
TGCGCCAGCAACCAAGGACAGGCCCAGGGGAACATTCAGTACTTC
CASNQGQAQGNIQYF
>TRBJ2-7|TRBV27|few|.
TGTGCCAGCAGTTTAAAAGCCTCTGCCTACGAGCAGTACTTC
CASSLKASAYEQYF
>TRBJ2-1|TRBV9|.|TRBD2
TGTGCCAGCAGCGCTCTAGCGGGGCGGATTTCCTACAATGAGCAGTTCTTC
CASSALAGRISYNEQFF
>TRBJ1-2|TRBV28|.|.
TGTGCCAGCGCGGCGATCGGTGTGCGGAACTATGGCTACACCTTC
CASAAIGVRNYGYTF
>TRBJ1-5|TRBV5-5|.|.
TGTGCCAGCAGCTATAAGATCGTCGAGCAGCCCCAGCATTTT
CASSYKIVEQPQHF
>TRBJ1-5|TRBV29-1|few|.
TGCAGCGTTGGAGGGGGGGCAGGTCAGCCCCAGCATTTT
CSVGGGAGQPQHF
>TRBJ2-3|TRBV10-2|.|TRBD2
TGCGCCAGCAGGGCTCAGCCGGGACAAAAAGCGGGAGGGCTCCCCACAGATACGCAGTATTTT
CASRAQPGQKAGGLPTDTQYF
>TRBJ2-1|TRBV5-1|.|TRBD2
TGCGCCAGCAGCTTGGGAGCTAGCGGGAGAGGCAATGAGCAGTTCTTC
CASSLGASGRGNEQFF
>TRBJ2-1|TRBV7-9|.|TRBD2
TGTGCCAGCAGCTTAGCGAGACTAGCGGCAGCTTACAATGAGCAGTTCTTC
CASSLARLAAAYNEQFF
>TRBJ2-3|TRBV10-1|few|.
TGCGCCAGCAGTGAGTATGGTAGCACCGTCCCAGATACGCAGTATTTT
CASSEYGSTVPDTQYF
>TRBJ2-1|TRBV15|.|.
TGTGCCACCAGCGGTCCGGGGTCCTACAATGAGCAGTTCTTC
CATSGPGSYNEQFF
>TRBJ1-2|TRBV11-2|few|.
TGTGCCAGCAGCTTAGGAGGAGCCTATGGCTACACCTTC
CASSLGGAYGYTF
>TRBJ1-4|TRBV7-9|.|.
TGTGCCAGCAGCTGGCGACAGGCGAATGAAAAACTGTTTTTT
CASSWRQANEKLFF
>TRBJ2-7|TRBV7-6|.|TRBD1
TGTGCCAGCAGCTTAAGACAGGGGCTCGCCACCTACGAGCAGTACTTC
CASSLRQGLATYEQYF
>TRBJ1-3|TRBV2|.|.
TGTGCCAGCAAAACGGGGTTCTCTGGAAACACCATATATTTT
CASKTGFSGNTIYF
>TRBJ1-1|TRBV10-3|.|TRBD1
TGTGCCATCAGTGACGACAGGGGGGAGGCTTTCTTT
CAISDDRGEAFF
>TRBJ2-5|TRBV28|.|.
TGTGCCAGCAATACAGGGCGGCCCCGAGAGACCCAGTACTTC
CASNTGRPRETQYF
>TRBJ2-3|TRBV4-1|.|TRBD2
TGCGCCAGCAGCCTCGTGGGACTAGCAGGCACAGATACGCAGTATTTT
CASSLVGLAGTDTQYF
>TRBJ2-1|TRBV15|.|TRBD1
TGTGCCACCAGCACCGGGACAGCTTACAATGAGCAGTTCTTC
CATSTGTAYNEQFF
>TRBJ2-7|TRBV1|.|.
TGCACCAGCAGCCAGCTTCGAATAGCGGGTTCAATGGTCGAGCAGTACTTC
CTSSQLRIAGSMVEQYF
>TRBJ2-3|TRBV4-1|.|TRBD2
TGCGCCAGCAGCGTAAGGTGGACTAGCGTCCTAGACACAGATACGCAGTATTTT
CASSVRWTSVLDTDTQYF
>TRBJ2-7|TRBV5-1|.|.
TGCGCCAGCAGCTTGGGCGGGTACGAGCAGTACTTC
CASSLGGYEQYF
>TRBJ1-4|TRBV29-1|few|TRBD1
TGCAGCGTACTGACAGGGTTTGCTAATGAAAAACTGTTTTTT
CSVLTGFANEKLFF
>TRBJ2-7|TRBV29-1|.|.
TGCAGCGTTGAAGGTGACAGCTACGAGCAGTACTTC
CSVEGDSYEQYF